This record concerns one TCR beta chain sequence. What it recognizes is unknown. This sample was included in a study of OX40 agonist ivuxolimab in advanced cancers. Study context: Therapy given before enrollment (anti-PD-1, anti-PD-L1 or anti-CTLA-4) was allowed, and over 35% had some.

This CDR3 spans 12 amino acids. The germline V gene has CDR1 SGHDN and CDR2 FVKESK. V lost 1 base to trimming and J lost 7 bases, with 7 bases between them. Overall study findings and caveats: Expanded peripheral T-cell antigen specificity went undetermined.

Libraries were prepared by immunoSEQ multiplex PCR; TCRdb keeps only in-frame clonotypes and omits some of them. The data hold 70,000 to 80,000 clones, with about 93% observed a single time. The rearrangement links TRBV14 to TRBJ2-5; D is unclear. This receptor was identified in an adult with an advanced solid tumor such as melanoma, head and neck, liver or kidney cancer. The input for sequencing was CD4+ or CD8+ T cells sorted from blood, taken in a trial of the OX40 agonist ivuxolimab. The CDR3 DNA follows: TGTGCCAGCAGCCAAGCGGGTGGGACCCAGTACTTC. Protein sequence: CASSQAGGTQYF.